Detailed here is one TCR beta chain. Sequencing was performed with immunoSEQ multiplex PCR; in TCRdb, only in-frame clones are kept and a portion is missing. Of tens of thousands of clones in the sample, just over 90% were seen once. These data are taken from a study of T cell changes during pregnancy in multiple sclerosis. Germline V gene sequence: CDR1 MDHEN, CDR2 SYDVKM. The ends lost 6 bases at V and 9 bases at J; junction bases unmatched: 7. The CDR3 runs 13 residues. The clonotype originates from a female donor with multiple sclerosis, enrolled in a pregnancy study. The input for sequencing was CD4+ T cells from peripheral blood mononuclear cells, taken before pregnancy. The rearrangement uses TRBV28 and TRBJ2-1; TRBD2 aligns across 8 bases. CDR3 protein: CASRSGGPGEQFF. The CDR3 nucleotides are TGTGCCAGCAGATCGGGAGGGCCGGGTGAGCAGTTCTTC.